A selection of T cell receptor beta chains follows, all from one sample in a study of OX40 agonist ivuxolimab in advanced cancers. The data were produced by immunoSEQ multiplex PCR, yet TCRdb's version contains in-frame clones alone and is incomplete. This sample has 60,000 to 75,000 clones, with 80% to 90% found just once. The sample here was CD4+ or CD8+ T cells sorted from blood, taken in a trial of the OX40 agonist ivuxolimab. The receptors were gathered from an adult with an advanced solid tumor such as melanoma, head and neck, liver or kidney cancer. The CDR3 runs from the conserved cysteine through the conserved F or W. A D gene is named only where the DNA matches it firmly. Clone size is stated in some rows and not others, as once, few, many or a class when expanded.

TRBJ1-2 | TRBV5-1 | - | TRBD1 | TGCGCCAGCAGCTTGGCGCCTCCGACAGGGGACTACACCTTC | CASSLAPPTGDYTF
TRBJ2-7 | TRBV4-1 | - | - | TGCGCCAGCAGCCAAGATCTTAGGGGGACCACCTACGAGCAGTACTTC | CASSQDLRGTTYEQYF
TRBJ2-3 | TRBV7-2 | - | - | TGTGCCAGCAGCTTACTTGGTGCTTCAGCTGGGGGTGGAGATACGCAGTATTTT | CASSLLGASAGGGDTQYF
TRBJ1-1 | TRBV11-2 | - | - | TGTGCCAGCAGCCCGCGGCAGGGTGGGATAGTTGAAGCTTTCTTT | CASSPRQGGIVEAFF
TRBJ2-2 | TRBV5-1 | - | TRBD1 | TGCGCCAGCAGCCCGACCTCTAGGGGGCTGGGCGGGGAGCTGTTTTTT | CASSPTSRGLGGELFF
TRBJ2-1 | TRBV11-1 | once | TRBD2 | TGTGCCAGCAGCCTAACTAGCGGACGATACAATGAGCAGTTCTTC | CASSLTSGRYNEQFF
TRBJ2-5 | TRBV5-1 | - | TRBD1 | TGCGCCAGCAGCCAACCTTACAGGGGGCTGGGAGAGACCCAGTACTTC | CASSQPYRGLGETQYF
TRBJ1-6 | TRBV19 | - | - | TGTGCCAGTAGTATAGATCTGGGTAAGGCGCTTAATTCACCCCTCCACTTT | CASSIDLGKALNSPLHF
TRBJ2-1 | TRBV7-2 | - | TRBD2 | TGTGCCAGCAGCGTATTAGCGGGGGGCCCCCAACATGAGCAGTTCTTC | CASSVLAGGPQHEQFF
TRBJ2-5 | TRBV7-9 | - | - | TGTGCCCAGACAATGGGGGTACAAGAGACCCAGTACTTC | CAQTMGVQETQYF
TRBJ1-5 | TRBV9 | - | TRBD1 | TGTGCCAGCAGCCCAGGGGGCTGGGGAGCGGGTCAGCCCCAGCATTTT | CASSPGGWGAGQPQHF
TRBJ2-1 | TRBV5-1 | - | - | TGCGCCAGCAGCGCGTCCGGGACCAACTACAATGAGCAGTTCTTC | CASSASGTNYNEQFF
TRBJ2-5 | TRBV4-2 | - | - | TGTGCCAGCAGCTCCCCGGGGGAAGCCCAGTACTTC | CASSSPGEAQYF
TRBJ2-3 | TRBV23-1 | - | - | TGCGCCAGCAGTCCAGCAGTTGGGAGACCCACAGATACGCAGTATTTT | CASSPAVGRPTDTQYF
TRBJ2-7 | TRBV7-2 | - | - | TGTGCCAGCAGCTTACTACAGGGAGGCGAGCAGTACTTC | CASSLLQGGEQYF